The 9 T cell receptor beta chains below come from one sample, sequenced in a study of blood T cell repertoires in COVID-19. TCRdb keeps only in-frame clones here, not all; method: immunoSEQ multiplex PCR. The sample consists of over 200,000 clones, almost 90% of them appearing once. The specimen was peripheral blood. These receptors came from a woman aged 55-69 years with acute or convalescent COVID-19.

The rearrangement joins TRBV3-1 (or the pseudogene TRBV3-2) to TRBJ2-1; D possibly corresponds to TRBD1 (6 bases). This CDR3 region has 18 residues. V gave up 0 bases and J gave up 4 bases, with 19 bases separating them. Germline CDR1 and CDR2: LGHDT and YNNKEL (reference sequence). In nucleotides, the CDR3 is TGTGCCAGCAGCCAAGATTGGGGGCCTAGCTCTCGATACAATGAGCAGTTCTTC. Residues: CASSQDWGPSSRYNEQFF.

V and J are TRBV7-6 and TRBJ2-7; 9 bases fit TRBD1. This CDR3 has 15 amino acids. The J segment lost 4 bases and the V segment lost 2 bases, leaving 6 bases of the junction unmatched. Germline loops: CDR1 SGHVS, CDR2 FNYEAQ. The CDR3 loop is CASSLQTGGKYEQYF. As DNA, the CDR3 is TGTGCCAGCAGCTTACAAACAGGGGGCAAGTACGAGCAGTACTTC.

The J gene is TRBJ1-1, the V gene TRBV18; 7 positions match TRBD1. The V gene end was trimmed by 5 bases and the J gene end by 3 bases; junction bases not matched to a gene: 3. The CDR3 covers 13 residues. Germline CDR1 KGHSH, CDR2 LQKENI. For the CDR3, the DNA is TGTGCCAGCTCAGCAGACAGGGACACTGAAGCTTTCTTT. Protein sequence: CASSADRDTEAFF. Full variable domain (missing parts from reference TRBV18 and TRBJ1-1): NAGVMQNPRHLVRRRGQEARLRCSPMKGHSHVYWYRQLPEEGLKFMVYLQKENIIDESGMPKERFSAEFPKEGPSILRIQQVVRGDSAAYFCASSADRDTEAFFGQGTRLTVV.

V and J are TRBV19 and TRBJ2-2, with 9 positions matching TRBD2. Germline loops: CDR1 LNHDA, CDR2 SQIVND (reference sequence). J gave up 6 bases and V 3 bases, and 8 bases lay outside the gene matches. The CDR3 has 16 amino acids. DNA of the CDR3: TGTGCCAGTAGTATGAGATTAGCGGGGGAAGCCGGGGAGCTGTTTTTT. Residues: CASSMRLAGEAGELFF.

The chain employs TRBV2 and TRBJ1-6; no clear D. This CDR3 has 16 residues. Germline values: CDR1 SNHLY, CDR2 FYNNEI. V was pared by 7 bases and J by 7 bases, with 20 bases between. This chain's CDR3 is CASTAQRALSNSPLHF. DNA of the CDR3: TGTGCCAGCACTGCTCAGAGGGCCCTGTCCAATTCACCCCTCCACTTT. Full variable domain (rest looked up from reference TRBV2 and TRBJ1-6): EPEVTQTPSHQVTQMGQEVILRCVPISNHLYFYWYRQILGQKVEFLVSFYNNEISEKSEIFDDQFSVERPDGSNFTLKIRSTKLEDSAMYFCASTAQRALSNSPLHFGNGTRLTVT.

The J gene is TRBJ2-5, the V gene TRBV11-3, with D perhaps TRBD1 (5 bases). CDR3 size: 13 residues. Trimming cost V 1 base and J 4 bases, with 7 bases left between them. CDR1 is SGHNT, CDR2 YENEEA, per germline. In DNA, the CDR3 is TGTGCCAGCAGCTTAGTTCAGGGAGAGACCCAGTACTTC. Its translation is CASSLVQGETQYF.

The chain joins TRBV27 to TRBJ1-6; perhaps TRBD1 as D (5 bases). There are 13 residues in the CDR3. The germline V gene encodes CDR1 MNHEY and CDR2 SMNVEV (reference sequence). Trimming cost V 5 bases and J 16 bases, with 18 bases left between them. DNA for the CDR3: TGTGCCAGCAGTCCCCGACAGACGGTCCCTCTCCACTTT. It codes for CASSPRQTVPLHF.

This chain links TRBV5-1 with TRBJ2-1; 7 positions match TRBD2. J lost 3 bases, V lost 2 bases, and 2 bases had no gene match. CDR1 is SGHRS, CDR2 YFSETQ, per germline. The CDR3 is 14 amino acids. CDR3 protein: CASSLREVYNEQFF. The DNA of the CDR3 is TGCGCCAGCAGCTTACGGGAGGTCTACAATGAGCAGTTCTTC.

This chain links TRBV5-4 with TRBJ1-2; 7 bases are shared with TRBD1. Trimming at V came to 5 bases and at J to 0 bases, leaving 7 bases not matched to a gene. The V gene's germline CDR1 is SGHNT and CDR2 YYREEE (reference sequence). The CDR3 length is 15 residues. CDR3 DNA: TGTGCCAGCAGGACGACAGGGTTTGCTAACTATGGCTACACCTTC. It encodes CASRTTGFANYGYTF.